The 26 T cell receptor beta chains given below trace back to one sample, sequenced in a study of T cells after yellow fever vaccination. Each CDR3 protein gets one entry after TCRdb re-called the 5' RACE reads with MiXCR. This table holds a few hundred thousand distinct CDR3 sequences, 15% to 20% found once. Sequences were derived from PBMCs, sampled 15 days after the yellow fever booster vaccination. Receptor source: a man under 40 who received the YFV17D yellow fever vaccine.

V and J are TRBV7-2 and TRBJ2-2; D unclear. CDR3 length equals 15 residues. V was trimmed by 5 bases and J by 1 base, leaving 11 bases between them. In germline, CDR1 is SGHTA, CDR2 FQGNSA. The CDR3 DNA follows: TGTGCCAGCAGCCTGTCCCAATTGAACACCGGGGAGCTGTTTTTT. This gives the protein CASSLSQLNTGELFF.

This clonotype turned up a few times. The V gene is TRBV18, the J gene TRBJ2-4; a weak D match, TRBD2 (5 bases). The CDR3 loop spans 14 amino acids. V lost 3 bases and J 9 bases, leaving 15 bases between the germline ends. CDR1 and CDR2 (germline): KGHSH, LQKENI. The CDR3 protein is CASSPGEESSIQYF. DNA of the CDR3: TGTGCCAGCTCACCCGGGGAAGAATCGAGCATTCAGTACTTC.

This clonotype appeared a few times. The chain links TRBV11-2 to TRBJ2-7, with 9 bases fitting TRBD1. The CDR3 runs to 16 residues. Germline V lookup: CDR1 SGHAT, CDR2 FQNNGV. Trimming cost V 2 bases and J 7 bases; bases outside gene matches: 12. The DNA for the CDR3 is TGTGCCAGCAGCTTAAAAACCCTGGACAGGGGTCGAGAGCAGTACTTC. This codes for CASSLKTLDRGREQYF.

This clonotype was seen a handful of times. V gene TRBV6-5 combines with J gene TRBJ1-4; D uncertain. Trimming removed 7 bases from V and 4 bases from J, with 7 bases in between. The CDR3 sequence is 12 residues long. The germline CDR1 and CDR2 sequences are MNHEY and SVGAGI. CDR3 nucleotides: TGTGCCAGCAAGAGACTTAATGAAAAACTGTTTTTT. Residues: CASKRLNEKLFF.

The chain carries TRBV12-3 or TRBV12-4 and TRBJ2-1; TRBD1 might be the D (5 bases). This CDR3 comprises 12 residues. V lost 3 bases and J 9 bases, leaving 9 bases between the germline ends. The CDR3 spells CASSFSQGEQFF. The CDR3 region has the DNA TGTGCCAGCAGTTTTAGTCAGGGTGAGCAGTTCTTC.

This clonotype was observed a handful of times. The gene calls are TRBV29-1 and TRBJ2-4, with TRBD1 matching 10 bases. J gave up 5 bases and V 4 bases, and 11 bases lay outside the gene matches. The CDR3 covers 16 residues. CDR1 and CDR2 (germline): SQVTM, ANQGSEA. CDR3 protein: CSVALPTGGIENIQYF. As DNA, the CDR3 is TGCAGCGTTGCTCTCCCGACAGGGGGCATAGAAAACATTCAGTACTTC.

There are a few counts of this clonotype. CDR3 in DNA: TGTGCCAGTACCGGGACAACTAACTATGGCTACACCTTC. Translating gives CASTGTTNYGYTF. The chain uses TRBV19 and TRBJ1-2; tentative D call: TRBD1 (6 bases). With 7 bases removed from V and 0 bases from J, the gap between germline ends came to 9 bases. Germline loops: CDR1 LNHDA, CDR2 SQIVND (reference sequence). This CDR3 is built from 13 residues.

V and J are TRBV20-1 and TRBJ1-5; D perhaps matches TRBD1 (5 bases). Trimming took off 6 bases at V and 1 base at J, with 10 bases between the two ends. The CDR3 has 13 residues. Germline V gives CDR1 DFQATT, CDR2 SNEGSKA (reference sequence). The CDR3 here is CSAGLGSNQPQHF. The CDR3 nucleotides read TGCAGTGCGGGGCTGGGAAGCAATCAGCCCCAGCATTTT.

This chain uses TRBV6-1 with TRBJ2-3, with D maybe TRBD2 (6 bases). From germline, CDR1 is MNHNS and CDR2 SASEGT. This CDR3 contains 17 residues. With 6 bases removed from V and 6 bases from J, the gap between germline ends came to 25 bases. Written as DNA, the CDR3 is TGTGCCAGCAGCCTACAGGACCCCGGAGGGCCAGGGGATACGCAGTATTTT. Its translation is CASSLQDPGGPGDTQYF.

This clonotype was picked up a small number of times. This chain uses TRBV6-1 with TRBJ2-2, with 8 bases that match TRBD2. V was clipped by 6 bases and J by 6 bases; unmatched bases: 6. The CDR3 contains 14 residues. CDR1 is MNHNS and CDR2 is SASEGT in the germline V gene. The CDR3 DNA is TGTGCCAGCAGGCCGGGAGGGTCGGCCGGGGAGCTGTTTTTT. Protein product: CASRPGGSAGELFF.

This clonotype was counted a few times. At one boundary the junction diverges from the germline segment, which might be a read error. The rearrangement joins TRBV3-1 to TRBJ2-7, with TRBD2 as a possible D gene (5 bases). The CDR3 totals 12 residues. Germline CDR1 LGHDT, CDR2 YNNKEL (reference sequence). This chain's CDR3 is CASSKDSARRDF. The CDR3, as DNA: TGTGCCAGCAGCAAAGACTCGGCTCGGCGGGACTTC.

The V gene is TRBV6-1, the J gene TRBJ2-7; 10 nucleotides line up with TRBD2. The CDR3 sequence is 16 residues long. Germline values: CDR1 MNHNS, CDR2 SASEGT. The V segment lost 7 bases and the J segment 0 bases; nucleotides outside the gene matches: 9. The CDR3: CASTLRASGGSYEQYF. Written as DNA, the CDR3 is TGTGCCAGCACCCTTAGGGCTAGCGGGGGCTCCTACGAGCAGTACTTC.

This rearrangement joins TRBV4-3 to TRBJ2-7; D is perhaps TRBD2 (6 bases). Germline CDR1 LGHNA, CDR2 YSLEER. The CDR3 is 14 residues long. V was trimmed by 2 bases and J by 0 bases, leaving 8 bases between them. The CDR3 is CASSQRGGSYEQYF. The CDR3 nucleotides are TGCGCCAGCAGCCAAAGGGGAGGCTCCTACGAGCAGTACTTC.

The chain has TRBV20-1 and TRBJ1-5, with D maybe TRBD1 (6 bases). The V gene's germline CDR1 is DFQATT and CDR2 SNEGSKA (reference sequence). There are 13 residues in the CDR3. Trimming stripped 6 bases from V and 4 bases from J, with 13 bases between. The DNA for the CDR3 is TGCAGTGCGGTGACAGGCCTAAATCAGCCCCAGCATTTT. It encodes CSAVTGLNQPQHF.

V usage is TRBV4-3 and J usage is TRBJ2-4; TRBD2 matches 13 bases. The CDR3 covers 15 residues. The ends lost 1 base at V and 6 bases at J; junction bases unmatched: 0. CDR1 and CDR2 from the germline V gene are LGHNA and YSLEER. CDR3 region: CASSQGTSGGNIQYF. For the CDR3, the DNA is TGCGCCAGCAGCCAAGGGACTAGCGGGGGAAACATTCAGTACTTC.

This clonotype occurred a few times. The V call is TRBV5-1, the J call TRBJ2-7, with TRBD1 matching over 9 bases. The germline CDR1 and CDR2 sequences are SGHRS and YFSETQ. After removal of 4 bases from V and 1 base from J, the junction contained 9 bases not matched to a gene. This CDR3 is built from 16 residues. The CDR3 spells CASSPTGGLGSYEQYF. Here the CDR3 DNA reads TGCGCCAGCAGCCCGACAGGGGGTTTGGGATCCTACGAGCAGTACTTC.

There are a few counts of this clonotype. The chain couples TRBV6-2 or TRBV6-3 to TRBJ2-5; possible D gene TRBD2, 6 bases. Germline V gene data show CDR1 as MNHEY and CDR2 as SVGEGT. The ends were cut back, 0 bases at V and 1 base at J, with 12 bases in the middle. The CDR3 runs 16 residues. The CDR3 DNA reads TGTGCCAGCAGTTACTCGGTAGCGGACCTCCAAGAGACCCAGTACTTC. Translation: CASSYSVADLQETQYF.

This clonotype was recorded a few times. V gene TRBV6-5 combines with J gene TRBJ1-5; D uncertain. The CDR3 loop spans 18 amino acids. The V gene's germline CDR1 is MNHEY and CDR2 SVGAGI. V was pared by 1 base and J by 1 base, with 17 bases between. CDR3: CASSYLGRREPSNQPQHF. The CDR3 nucleotides read TGTGCCAGCAGTTACTTGGGCCGACGGGAACCCAGCAATCAGCCCCAGCATTTT.

This clonotype was observed a handful of times. This sequence joins TRBV5-6 and TRBJ2-7; maybe TRBD2 (5 bases). The CDR3 length is 14 residues. V shed 5 bases and J shed 0 bases, with 12 bases lying between them. Germline V gene data show CDR1 as SGHDT and CDR2 as YYEEEE. The CDR3 region has the DNA TGTGCCAGCAGAGTGGCCGGGGACTCCTACGAGCAGTACTTC. It specifies CASRVAGDSYEQYF.

This clonotype was picked up a small number of times. The V and J genes are TRBV9 and TRBJ1-1; D is perhaps TRBD1 (6 bases). V was cut by 0 bases and J by 1 base, with 16 bases left in between. CDR1 is SGDLS and CDR2 is YYNGEE in the germline V gene. There are 17 residues in the CDR3. CDR3 loop: CASSVGRGGSGNTEAFF. CDR3 nucleotides: TGTGCCAGCAGCGTAGGGAGGGGGGGGAGTGGGAACACTGAAGCTTTCTTT.

The V call is TRBV5-1, the J call TRBJ2-7; 7 bases align to TRBD2. The CDR3 totals 14 residues. Germline V gives CDR1 SGHRS, CDR2 YFSETQ. Trimming cost V 3 bases and J 7 bases; bases outside gene matches: 10. The CDR3 DNA sequence: TGCGCCAGCAGCTACACCTTTGGGGAGGGGGAGCAGTACTTC. This codes for CASSYTFGEGEQYF.

This clonotype has a handful of counts. The chain recombines TRBV4-3 with TRBJ2-7; 7 bases are a match to TRBD2. V trimming: 4 bases; J trimming: 7 bases; junction bases outside the gene matches: 10. Germline V lookup: CDR1 LGHNA, CDR2 YSLEER. CDR3 length: 14 residues. The CDR3 loop is CASSLLLADGEQYF. For the CDR3, the DNA is TGCGCCAGCAGCCTTCTTCTAGCGGATGGGGAGCAGTACTTC.

This clonotype was recorded at least ten times. The rearrangement links TRBV20-1 to TRBJ1-2; D uncertain. Trimming took 0 bases from V and 2 from J, leaving 10 bases between them. CDR3 length: 14 amino acids. From germline, CDR1 is DFQATT and CDR2 SNEGSKA (reference sequence). Here the CDR3 DNA reads TGCAGTGCTAGAGACCGGGGAGGGAACTATGGCTACACCTTC. Translating gives CSARDRGGNYGYTF.

The V call is TRBV5-1, the J call TRBJ1-2, with D unclear. Germline V gene sequence: CDR1 SGHRS, CDR2 YFSETQ. This CDR3 is 14 amino acids long. Trimming took 0 bases from V and 1 from J, leaving 7 bases between them. CDR3 loop: CASSLEHLNYGYTF. The CDR3 DNA reads as TGCGCCAGCAGCTTGGAACACCTTAACTATGGCTACACCTTC. The variable domain in full, completed from reference TRBV5-1 and TRBJ1-2, reads KAGVTQTPRYLIKTRGQQVTLSCSPISGHRSVSWYQQTPGQGLQFLFEYFSETQRNKGNFPGRFSGRQFSNSRSEMNVSTLELGDSALYLCASSLEHLNYGYTFGSGTRLTVV.

The J gene is TRBJ2-1, the V gene TRBV5-1, with D perhaps matching TRBD2 (5 bases). CDR3 length equals 13 residues. Germline values: CDR1 SGHRS, CDR2 YFSETQ. V dropped 3 bases and J dropped 6 bases, with 10 bases sitting between them. The CDR3 loop is CASSSDYANEQFF. In nucleotides, the CDR3 is TGCGCCAGCAGCTCCGACTATGCCAATGAGCAGTTCTTC.

This clonotype was counted only a few times. This chain uses TRBV28 with TRBJ2-5; no firm D call. CDR3 length: 12 residues. V shed 5 bases and J shed 4 bases, with 8 bases lying between them. Germline V gene data show CDR1 as MDHEN and CDR2 as SYDVKM. CDR3 sequence reads: CASSIIGETQYF. The CDR3, as DNA: TGTGCCAGCAGTATTATCGGAGAGACCCAGTACTTC.